These 23 T cell receptor beta chains share one sample of origin, sequenced in a study of cytomegalovirus exposure and HLA in healthy donors. PCR amplification relied on 60 Vbeta primers (plus 13 Jbeta primers). The method was immunoSEQ multiplex PCR; TCRdb's version includes in-frame clones alone and lacks a portion of them. The sample lists nearly 110,000 clones, 65% to 80% occurring once. Sequencing input: PBMCs. These receptors were collected from a woman between 45 and 60 years old in good health and CMV-seropositive.

The genes are TRBV7-8 and TRBJ1-2; TRBD1 might be the D (6 bases). The V and J ends lost 4 bases and 0 bases respectively, with 18 bases between them. This CDR3 has 17 residues. Looked up from germline, CDR1 is SGHVS and CDR2 is FQNEAQ. In DNA, the CDR3 is TGTGCCAGCAGCTCCATCGGGGGGCTCAGAGCTAACTATGGCTACACCTTC. This codes for CASSSIGGLRANYGYTF.

The CDR3 DNA is TGTGCCAGCAGCGGTGGGGAGGGCCGCGAGCAGTTCTTC. It codes for CASSGGEGREQFF. The genes are TRBV9 and TRBJ2-1; 7 nucleotides agree with TRBD2. V shed 3 bases, J shed 10 bases, and the junction held 7 bases outside the gene matches. The CDR3 contains 13 residues. Germline V gene data show CDR1 as SGDLS and CDR2 as YYNGEE.

The rearrangement uses TRBV4-3 and TRBJ1-2; no reliable D call. The length of the CDR3 is 14 residues. Trimming stripped 0 bases from V and 8 bases from J, with 13 bases between. Looked up from germline, CDR1 is LGHNA and CDR2 is YSLEER. The CDR3 region is CASSQDDFGRGYTF. In DNA, the CDR3 is TGCGCCAGCAGCCAAGACGACTTCGGTCGGGGCTACACCTTC.

About this clone: Its ends do not fully match the called genes, so a read error is possible. The chain combines TRBV7-9 with TRBJ1-2; maybe TRBD1 (5 bases). The CDR3 extends over 15 amino acids. The germline V gene encodes CDR1 SEHNR and CDR2 FQNEAQ (reference sequence). The CDR3, as DNA: TGTTCCAGCAGCTTTATAGGGGCCCCAGGCTATGGCTACACCTTC. This gives the protein CSSSFIGAPGYGYTF.

The chain employs TRBV10-3 and TRBJ2-7, with a tentative D call TRBD1 (6 bases). V was pared by 5 bases and J by 2 bases, with 19 bases between. The CDR3 covers 16 residues. CDR1 is ENHRY, CDR2 SYGVKD, per germline. As DNA, the CDR3 is TGTGCCATCAGTCCCTCACCGGGACACCCAGCCTACGAGCAGTACTTC. Its protein product is CAISPSPGHPAYEQYF.

V and J are TRBV19 and TRBJ2-6, with a tentative D call TRBD1 (5 bases). The germline V gene encodes CDR1 LNHDA and CDR2 SQIVND (reference sequence). CDR3 length: 14 amino acids. The V end lost 7 bases, the J end lost 0 bases, and 7 bases lay between the germline ends. The CDR3 sequence is CASNRGSGANVLTF. The CDR3 nucleotides are TGTGCCAGTAATAGGGGCTCTGGGGCCAACGTCCTGACTTTC.

In its sample, this clone was seen a few times. The gene calls are TRBV29-1 and TRBJ1-5; a possible D gene is TRBD1 (6 bases). The CDR3 loop spans 13 amino acids. Per the germline V gene, CDR1 is SQVTM and CDR2 is ANQGSEA. Trimming stripped 2 bases from V and 7 bases from J, with 12 bases between. The CDR3 DNA reads as TGCAGCGTTGAATTGGTCCAGGGGCAGCCCCAGCATTTT. Protein: CSVELVQGQPQHF.

This rearrangement joins TRBV15 to TRBJ1-5; possible D gene TRBD1, 5 bases. The CDR3 sequence is 14 residues long. Trimming removed 6 bases from V and 7 bases from J, with 16 bases in between. Germline CDR1 reads LNHNV; CDR2 reads YYDKDF (reference sequence). CDR3 protein: CATSGQGLKQPQHF. DNA of the CDR3: TGTGCCACCAGTGGTCAGGGACTTAAGCAGCCCCAGCATTTT.

The CDR3, as DNA: TGCGCCAGCAGCCCGGGACACCAAACCTACGAGCAGTACTTC. Protein: CASSPGHQTYEQYF. The chain joins TRBV5-1 to TRBJ2-7; a possible D gene is TRBD1 (6 bases). Germline V gene sequence: CDR1 SGHRS, CDR2 YFSETQ. Trimming took 4 bases from V and 2 from J, leaving 13 bases between them. The length of the CDR3 is 14 residues. Supplemented by reference TRBV5-1 and TRBJ2-7, the full variable domain reads KAGVTQTPRYLIKTRGQQVTLSCSPISGHRSVSWYQQTPGQGLQFLFEYFSETQRNKGNFPGRFSGRQFSNSRSEMNVSTLELGDSALYLCASSPGHQTYEQYFGPGTRLTVT.

To note about this clone: At the DNA level, this CDR3 is encoded by other sequences in the same sample as well. This chain links TRBV2 with TRBJ1-6; TRBD1 matches 10 bases. The junction had 2 bases not matched to a gene; V was cut back by 2 bases and J by 7 bases. Germline loops: CDR1 SNHLY, CDR2 FYNNEI. The CDR3 is 15 residues long. The CDR3 loop is CASSEWDRGNSPLHF. CDR3 bases: TGTGCCAGCAGTGAATGGGACAGGGGAAATTCACCCCTCCACTTT.

The chain recombines TRBV28 with TRBJ2-7; TRBD1 is a possible D gene (6 bases). The CDR3 runs 14 residues. Trimming removed 5 bases at V and 6 bases at J, with 17 bases between. Germline lookup yields CDR1 MDHEN and CDR2 SYDVKM. For the CDR3, the DNA is TGTGCCAGCAGTCTAGACCGCAGGGGTGGCGAGCAGTACTTC. This gives the protein CASSLDRRGGEQYF.

This sequence joins TRBV18 and TRBJ1-4, with D perhaps TRBD1 (5 bases). This CDR3 has 15 residues. V dropped 3 bases and J dropped 0 bases, with 8 bases sitting between them. CDR1 KGHSH and CDR2 LQKENI come from the germline V gene. CDR3 loop: CASSPSGTTNEKLFF. As DNA, the CDR3 is TGTGCCAGCTCACCTTCAGGGACAACTAATGAAAAACTGTTTTTT.

The chain employs TRBV5-8 and TRBJ1-2; D unclear. The CDR3 covers 13 residues. V was cut by 2 bases and J by 1 base, with 6 bases left in between. Germline values: CDR1 SGHTS, CDR2 YDEGEE. In DNA form, the CDR3 reads TGTGCCAGCAGCTTACAATATAACTATGGCTACACCTTC. Translating gives CASSLQYNYGYTF.

This chain uses TRBV2 with TRBJ1-1; no reliable D call. V was trimmed by 4 bases and J by 8 bases, leaving 14 bases between them. This CDR3 is 13 amino acids long. Germline V lookup: CDR1 SNHLY, CDR2 FYNNEI. CDR3 coding DNA: TGTGCCAGCAGTGGACAACCCCTTGGGGAAGCTTTCTTT. Protein: CASSGQPLGEAFF.

This sequence joins TRBV5-1 and TRBJ2-5; D may be TRBD1 (7 bases). The V gene's germline CDR1 is SGHRS and CDR2 YFSETQ. Trimming left V 0 bases short and J 5 bases short, with 11 bases between. This CDR3 spans 14 amino acids. CDR3 loop: CASSLEGGGETQYF. The CDR3 DNA follows: TGCGCCAGCAGCTTGGAAGGAGGGGGCGAGACCCAGTACTTC.

The chain has TRBV2 and TRBJ2-3, with 7 bases matching TRBD1. CDR3 length: 14 amino acids. Looked up from germline, CDR1 is SNHLY and CDR2 is FYNNEI. The V and J ends lost 5 bases and 0 bases, in that order; junction bases with no gene match: 2. The DNA for the CDR3 is TGTGCCAGCAGTCGGACAGGAAGCACAGATACGCAGTATTTT. Encoded protein: CASSRTGSTDTQYF. Together with reference TRBV2 and TRBJ2-3, the CDR3 gives the full variable domain: EPEVTQTPSHQVTQMGQEVILRCVPISNHLYFYWYRQILGQKVEFLVSFYNNEISEKSEIFDDQFSVERPDGSNFTLKIRSTKLEDSAMYFCASSRTGSTDTQYFGPGTRLTVL.

V usage is TRBV6-6 and J usage is TRBJ2-3; 7 bases fit TRBD1. With 3 bases clipped from V and 2 bases from J, the junction kept 2 bases outside the gene matches. The CDR3 loop spans 14 amino acids. Germline CDR1 is MNHNY and CDR2 is SVGAGI (reference sequence). CDR3 loop: CASSYGQDTDTQYF. The CDR3 bases are TGTGCCAGCAGTTATGGACAGGACACAGATACGCAGTATTTT.

This clone was recorded once. This rearrangement joins TRBV18 to TRBJ2-1, with D perhaps TRBD2 (5 bases). CDR1 and CDR2 (germline): KGHSH, LQKENI. This CDR3 region has 18 residues. With 5 bases removed from V and 4 bases from J, the gap between germline ends came to 24 bases. CDR3 loop: CASSIGETFIGRYNEQFF. In DNA, the CDR3 is TGTGCCAGCTCAATCGGGGAAACGTTTATTGGGAGATACAATGAGCAGTTCTTC. The full variable domain, its missing parts supplied by reference TRBV18 and TRBJ2-1, is NAGVMQNPRHLVRRRGQEARLRCSPMKGHSHVYWYRQLPEEGLKFMVYLQKENIIDESGMPKERFSAEFPKEGPSILRIQQVVRGDSAAYFCASSIGETFIGRYNEQFFGPGTRLTVL.

This clone was detected only once. J is TRBJ2-3 and V is TRBV11-2; D is undetermined. Germline CDR1 and CDR2: SGHAT and FQNNGV. V lost 8 bases, J lost 0 bases, and 18 bases lay in between. The CDR3 extends over 16 amino acids. The DNA for the CDR3 is TGTGCCAGCGTCCACAAATGGCAGTCTAGCACAGATACGCAGTATTTT. Translating gives CASVHKWQSSTDTQYF.

This clone was observed a single time. The V gene is TRBV18, the J gene TRBJ2-1; TRBD1 aligns across 8 bases. The V gene's germline CDR1 is KGHSH and CDR2 LQKENI. V dropped 3 bases and J dropped 6; count of bases not matched to a gene: 10. The CDR3 sequence is 16 residues long. CDR3 nucleotide sequence: TGTGCCAGCTCACCCCTACAGGGGGATTTGGGCAATGAGCAGTTCTTC. Encoded protein: CASSPLQGDLGNEQFF.

The V gene is TRBV9, the J gene TRBJ1-1, with no clear D. Trimming removed 2 bases from V and 1 base from J, with 9 bases in between. Germline CDR1 is SGDLS and CDR2 is YYNGEE. This CDR3 is built from 14 residues. In DNA, the CDR3 is TGTGCCAGCAGCGTTCAAACAGAGAACACTGAAGCTTTCTTT. Protein: CASSVQTENTEAFF.

This chain links TRBV30 with TRBJ2-5; D possibly corresponds to TRBD2 (6 bases). TRBJ2-7 explains the end of the DNA better; the J call may be wrong. The CDR3 runs 13 residues. Per the germline V gene, CDR1 is GTSNPN and CDR2 is SVGIG (reference sequence). In DNA form, the CDR3 reads TGTGCCTGGAGATGGGGAGGATTGGCCGAGCAGTACTTC. Its translation: CAWRWGGLAEQYF.

The rearrangement links TRBV19 to TRBJ2-5; a possible D gene is TRBD2 (5 bases). Deletions cut 9 bases from V and 0 bases from J, with 17 bases between. The germline V gene has CDR1 LNHDA and CDR2 SQIVND (reference sequence). This CDR3 spans 15 amino acids. This CDR3 is CASRPVRGNQETQYF. DNA for the CDR3: TGTGCCAGCCGACCCGTACGGGGAAACCAAGAGACCCAGTACTTC.